This T cell receptor beta chain is drawn from a study of blood T cell repertoires in COVID-19. At the level of the study: Donors in the United States, Italy and Spain gave samples during acute or convalescent COVID-19.

Libraries were prepared by immunoSEQ multiplex PCR; TCRdb keeps only in-frame clonotypes and omits some of them. Counted here are approximately 300,000 clones, about 86% occurring once; the ten biggest clones make up more than 15%. With 2 bases removed from V and 5 bases from J, the gap between germline ends came to 9 bases. The CDR3 contains 14 residues. Germline CDR1 LNHDA, CDR2 SQIVND (reference sequence). This sequence joins TRBV19 and TRBJ2-2; a possible D gene is TRBD2 (6 bases). Sequencing was carried out using peripheral blood. This clonotype originated in a person aged 65-85 years with COVID-19, enrolled during active disease. CDR3 bases: TGTGCCAGTAGTATATTCCGGGGGACCGGGGAGCTGTTTTTT. Translation: CASSIFRGTGELFF.